A single T cell receptor beta chain is shown here with its context. These data belong to a study of blood T cell repertoires in COVID-19. The wider study: The cDNA or gDNA used as material had been derived from T cells, B-cell-depleted T cells, or PBMCs.

The assay was immunoSEQ multiplex PCR, and TCRdb's table has in-frame clones only and misses some. The sample holds 95,000 or so clones, around 87% seen once. Germline values: CDR1 SGHRS, CDR2 YFSETQ. The CDR3 length is 17 residues. Trimming shortened V by 4 bases and J by 5 bases, and 21 bases separated the two germline ends. This chain joins TRBV5-1 and TRBJ2-2; perhaps TRBD2 as D (6 bases). Sequencing was carried out using peripheral blood. The receptor was isolated from a human donor in a cohort sampled during active COVID-19. The CDR3 loop reads CASSLGRLWGVTGELFF. Here the CDR3 DNA reads TGCGCCAGCAGCCTCGGGCGTCTGTGGGGGGTGACCGGGGAGCTGTTTTTT.